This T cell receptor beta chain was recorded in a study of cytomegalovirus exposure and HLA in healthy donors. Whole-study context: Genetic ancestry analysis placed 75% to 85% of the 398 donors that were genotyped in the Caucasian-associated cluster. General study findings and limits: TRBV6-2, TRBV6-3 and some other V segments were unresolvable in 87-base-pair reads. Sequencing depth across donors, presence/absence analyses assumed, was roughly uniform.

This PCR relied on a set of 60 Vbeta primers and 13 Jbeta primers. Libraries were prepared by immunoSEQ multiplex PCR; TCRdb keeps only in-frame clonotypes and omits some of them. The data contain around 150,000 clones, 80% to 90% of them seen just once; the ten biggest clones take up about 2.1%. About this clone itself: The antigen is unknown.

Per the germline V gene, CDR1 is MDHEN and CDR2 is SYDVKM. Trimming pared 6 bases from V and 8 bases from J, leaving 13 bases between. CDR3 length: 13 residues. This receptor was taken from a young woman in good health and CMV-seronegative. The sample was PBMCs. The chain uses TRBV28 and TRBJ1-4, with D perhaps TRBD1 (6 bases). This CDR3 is CASSTQGTEKLFF. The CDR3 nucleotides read TGTGCCAGCAGCACCCAGGGGACCGAAAAACTGTTTTTT.